Each of the 14 T cell receptor beta chains below was sequenced from the same sample in a study of blood T cell repertoires in COVID-19. Generated by immunoSEQ multiplex PCR, the TCRdb table keeps only in-frame clones and is missing some. The table has around 230,000 clones, roughly 90% seen once. Sample: PBMCs or T cells enriched from blood (not recorded which). The origin of the receptors is a woman aged 25 to 39 who had recovered from COVID-19.

This clone was detected a few times. V gene TRBV4-1 combines with J gene TRBJ1-4; D might be TRBD1 (5 bases). The length of the CDR3 is 17 residues. CDR1 MGHRA and CDR2 YSYEKL come from the germline V gene. Trimming stripped 1 base from V and 2 bases from J, with 14 bases between. The CDR3 coding sequence is TGCGCCAGCAGCCAAGGACAGTCATTTAGGACTAATGAAAAACTGTTTTTT. It yields the protein CASSQGQSFRTNEKLFF.

As to this clone: An end of the junction does not agree with germline; a read error may underlie this. The chain joins TRBV5-4 to TRBJ2-5, with TRBD2 matching over 8 bases. The CDR3 is 15 amino acids. Germline loops: CDR1 SGHNT, CDR2 YYREEE (reference sequence). DNA of the CDR3: TGTGCCAGCAGTTTGGGCGGGGGGCCCCAAGAGACCCAGTACTTC. Translated, it gives CASSLGGGPQETQYF.

The sample holds a few counts of this clone. DNA of the CDR3: TGTGCCAGCAGCCCAGGGGCTCCCCTTGATGAGCAGTTCTTC. It encodes CASSPGAPLDEQFF. The chain uses TRBV3-1 (or the pseudogene TRBV3-2) and TRBJ2-1, with D maybe TRBD1 (6 bases). V lost 4 bases and J lost 8, with 15 bases in between. Germline assignment: CDR1 LGHDT and CDR2 YNNKEL (reference sequence). The CDR3 loop spans 14 amino acids.

This sequence joins TRBV3-1 (or the pseudogene TRBV3-2) and TRBJ1-5, with D possibly matching TRBD1 (5 bases). The V gene lost 6 bases and the J gene lost 7 bases, with 16 bases spanning the gap. The CDR3 has 14 amino acids. Germline CDR1 reads LGHDT; CDR2 reads YNNKEL (reference sequence). The CDR3 sequence: CASSHGRVAQPQHF. CDR3 DNA sequence: TGTGCCAGCAGTCACGGCAGGGTGGCGCAGCCCCAGCATTTT.

The V call is TRBV5-1, the J call TRBJ2-3; 10 positions match TRBD1. Germline-derived CDR1 and CDR2 are SGHRS and YFSETQ. The CDR3 contains 14 residues. With 4 bases clipped from V and 4 bases from J, the junction kept 3 bases outside the gene matches. The DNA for the CDR3 is TGCGCCAGCAGCACGACAGGGGGCGCAGATACGCAGTATTTT. Encoded protein: CASSTTGGADTQYF.

The gene calls are TRBV19 and TRBJ2-5; TRBD2 is a possible D gene (5 bases). V gave up 4 bases and J gave up 7 bases, with 28 bases separating them. The germline V gene encodes CDR1 LNHDA and CDR2 SQIVND (reference sequence). The CDR3 spans 18 residues. CDR3 in DNA: TGTGCCAGTAGTACCGTTCCCCGACCTCGCGCGGGCGTCGGGACCCAGTACTTC. This translates into CASSTVPRPRAGVGTQYF.

This rearrangement joins TRBV3-1 (or the pseudogene TRBV3-2) to TRBJ1-2; 7 bases agree with TRBD1. CDR1 is LGHDT and CDR2 is YNNKEL in the germline V gene (reference sequence). This CDR3 comprises 13 residues. The junction had 3 bases not matched to a gene; V was cut back by 4 bases and J by 4 bases. The CDR3 protein is CASSPDRVYGYTF. The CDR3 bases are TGTGCCAGCAGCCCAGACAGGGTCTATGGCTACACCTTC.

J is TRBJ1-5 and V is TRBV27, with D tentatively TRBD1 (5 bases). Germline V gene data show CDR1 as MNHEY and CDR2 as SMNVEV (reference sequence). The V end lost 4 bases, the J end lost 3 bases, and 7 bases lay between the germline ends. This CDR3 contains 13 residues. CDR3 region: CASSSGINQPQHF. The CDR3, as DNA: TGTGCCAGCAGTTCAGGGATCAATCAGCCCCAGCATTTT.

V and J are TRBV7-2 and TRBJ1-2, with 9 bases fitting TRBD1. This CDR3 contains 13 residues. The germline gives CDR1 SGHTA, CDR2 FQGNSA. Trimming cost V 6 bases and J 8 bases; bases outside gene matches: 7. The CDR3 spells CASSSQGARGYTF. CDR3 sequence (DNA): TGTGCCAGCAGTTCACAGGGGGCGAGGGGCTACACCTTC.

The chain recombines TRBV6-5 with TRBJ2-2, with 10 bases matching TRBD1. The junction had 2 bases not matched to a gene; V was cut back by 7 bases and J by 3 bases. CDR1 is MNHEY and CDR2 is SVGAGI in the germline V gene. This CDR3 contains 14 residues. CDR3 sequence: CASIDRGHTGELFF. CDR3 nucleotides: TGTGCCAGCATCGACAGGGGGCACACCGGGGAGCTGTTTTTT.

Turning to this clone: Mismatch with germline at one junction end may stem from a read error. This chain connects TRBV7-7 to TRBJ2-1, with TRBD2 matching over 10 bases. CDR1 is SSHAT and CDR2 is FNYEAQ in the germline V gene (reference sequence). The CDR3 is 15 residues long. DNA of the CDR3: TGTGCTAGCAGCCCAGCGGGGGGGCCGAGTGAGGAGCAGTTCTTC. Protein product: CASSPAGGPSEEQFF.

The V and J genes are TRBV19 and TRBJ2-5; weak D call: TRBD2 (6 bases). Looked up from germline, CDR1 is LNHDA and CDR2 is SQIVND (reference sequence). V lost 3 bases and J lost 5, with 16 bases in between. The CDR3 runs to 15 residues. This chain's CDR3 is CASSINRAGRETQYF. As DNA, the CDR3 is TGTGCCAGTAGTATCAATCGGGCGGGGCGGGAGACCCAGTACTTC.

This chain joins TRBV19 and TRBJ1-2, with unresolved D. Trimming left V 3 bases short and J 5 bases short, with 16 bases between. The CDR3 sequence is 15 residues long. Germline-derived CDR1 and CDR2 are LNHDA and SQIVND (reference sequence). CDR3 nucleotide sequence: TGTGCCAGTAGTATCGGGGAATACAGTTGGTATGGCTACACCTTC. It codes for CASSIGEYSWYGYTF.

The CDR3 loop reads CASRERGIPYEQYF. The DNA of the CDR3 is TGTGCCAGCAGAGAGCGGGGCATCCCCTACGAGCAGTACTTC. The rearrangement uses TRBV2 and TRBJ2-7; 7 bases agree with TRBD2. This CDR3 is built from 14 residues. With 6 bases clipped from V and 2 bases from J, the junction kept 7 bases outside the gene matches. Germline-derived CDR1 and CDR2 are SNHLY and FYNNEI.